The 28 T cell receptor beta chains listed next were all sequenced from one sample in a study of cytomegalovirus exposure and HLA in healthy donors. The PCR was carried out with 60 Vbeta primers and 13 Jbeta primers. This table comes from immunoSEQ multiplex PCR, and its TCRdb copy is limited to in-frame clones, with some not included. The sample includes approximately 130,000 clones, about two thirds seen only once; the top ten take approximately 2.6%. The sample consisted of PBMCs. The source is a human donor in good health.

This rearrangement joins TRBV4-3 to TRBJ2-3; 7 positions agree with TRBD1. V gave up 0 bases and J gave up 10 bases; unmatched junction bases: 13. The length of the CDR3 is 16 residues. Germline assignment: CDR1 LGHNA and CDR2 YSLEER. The CDR3 reads CASSQERLPSTGAQYF. CDR3 coding DNA: TGCGCCAGCAGCCAAGAGAGATTGCCCTCCACAGGGGCGCAGTATTTT.

This sequence joins TRBV15 and TRBJ2-1, with 8 bases matching TRBD2. The germline V gene has CDR1 LNHNV and CDR2 YYDKDF (reference sequence). Trimming at V came to 9 bases and at J to 2 bases, leaving 6 bases not matched to a gene. The CDR3 is 14 residues long. CDR3 DNA: TGTGCCACGATGGCGGGGGGCGCCTACAATGAGCAGTTCTTC. This translates into CATMAGGAYNEQFF.

This chain uses TRBV18 with TRBJ1-1; D is ambiguous. The germline CDR1 and CDR2 sequences are KGHSH and LQKENI. The CDR3 has 12 residues. The V and J ends lost 2 bases and 7 bases respectively, with 8 bases between them. CDR3 sequence: CASSPRESEAFF. Written as DNA, the CDR3 is TGTGCCAGCTCACCAAGGGAGAGTGAAGCTTTCTTT.

The J gene is TRBJ2-1, the V gene TRBV27; TRBD2 agrees at 15 bases. This CDR3 comprises 17 residues. Germline trimming cut 8 bases from V and 7 bases from J; bases unmatched to any gene: 12. Germline V CDR1 and CDR2: MNHEY, SMNVEV (reference sequence). The CDR3 protein is CASWGLAGGLTGNEQFF. CDR3 nucleotide sequence: TGTGCCAGCTGGGGACTAGCGGGAGGCCTTACCGGAAATGAGCAGTTCTTC.

This CDR3 is CASSQVALTDTQYF. In DNA, the CDR3 is TGTGCCAGCAGCCAGGTGGCACTCACAGATACGCAGTATTTT. The chain recombines TRBV7-9 with TRBJ2-3; no clear D. This CDR3 is 14 amino acids long. Trimming shortened V by 5 bases and J by 2 bases, and 11 bases separated the two germline ends. The germline CDR1 and CDR2 sequences are SEHNR and FQNEAQ (reference sequence).

The genes are TRBV19 and TRBJ1-5, with D perhaps matching TRBD1 (5 bases). Deletions cut 2 bases from V and 2 bases from J, with 7 bases between. Germline V CDR1 and CDR2: LNHDA, SQIVND (reference sequence). The length of the CDR3 is 14 residues. In nucleotides, the CDR3 is TGTGCCAGTAGTATATTACAGGGCAATCAGCCCCAGCATTTT. The encoded protein is CASSILQGNQPQHF.

Notes on this clone: A read error is likely, as this CDR3 ends without the conserved phenylalanine or tryptophan. The chain employs TRBV19 and TRBJ1-5; 7 bases match TRBD1. The CDR3 is 16 amino acids. The germline V gene has CDR1 LNHDA and CDR2 SQIVND (reference sequence). V gave up 2 bases and J gave up 0 bases; unmatched junction bases: 4. The CDR3: CASSILGTVSNQPQHS. As DNA, the CDR3 is TGTGCCAGTAGTATACTCGGGACAGTTAGCAATCAGCCCCAGCATTCT.

This rearrangement joins TRBV30 to TRBJ2-5; 12 bases are shared with TRBD2. Per germline, CDR1 GTSNPN and CDR2 SVGIG (reference sequence). Trimming took 4 bases from V and 6 from J; bases not matched to a gene: 6. The CDR3 contains 14 residues. The CDR3 spells CAWTSGGATKTQYF. CDR3 DNA sequence: TGTGCCTGGACTAGCGGGGGGGCCACGAAGACCCAGTACTTC.

This chain links TRBV7-2 with TRBJ1-2; D possibly corresponds to TRBD1 (6 bases). The CDR3 has 13 residues. Trimming left V 1 base short and J 4 bases short, with 7 bases between. From germline, CDR1 is SGHTA and CDR2 FQGNSA. The CDR3 reads CASSLDRAYGYTF. CDR3 nucleotides: TGTGCCAGCAGCTTAGACAGGGCCTATGGCTACACCTTC.

This clone was picked up a small number of times. The rearrangement joins TRBV28 to TRBJ1-4; 12 bases match TRBD1. V was clipped by 6 bases and J by 8 bases; unmatched bases: 16. Germline CDR1 and CDR2: MDHEN and SYDVKM. CDR3 length: 18 amino acids. CDR3 amino acids: CASSLIRDRGREVEKLFF. The CDR3 region has the DNA TGTGCCAGCAGCTTAATCCGGGACAGGGGGCGAGAAGTAGAAAAACTGTTTTTT.

This clone appeared once. V is TRBV9 and J is TRBJ2-3; possible D gene TRBD1, 8 bases. V was clipped by 0 bases and J by 4 bases, with 15 bases between them. Germline V gene sequence: CDR1 SGDLS, CDR2 YYNGEE. There are 16 residues in the CDR3. The CDR3 region is CASSVEEQGGADTQYF. For the CDR3, the DNA is TGTGCCAGCAGCGTAGAGGAACAGGGGGGGGCAGATACGCAGTATTTT.

J is TRBJ2-5 and V is TRBV30; D might be TRBD2 (5 bases). This CDR3 region has 12 residues. Germline values: CDR1 GTSNPN, CDR2 SVGIG (reference sequence). Between the trimmed V and J ends, which lost 5 bases and 2 bases, there was a span of 9 bases. CDR3 in amino acids: CAWRPGQETQYF. Written as DNA, the CDR3 is TGTGCCTGGCGGCCGGGACAAGAGACCCAGTACTTC.

This clone appeared once. CDR3 residues: CASTRDSSYNEQFF. The DNA for the CDR3 is TGTGCCAGCACCAGGGACAGTTCCTACAATGAGCAGTTCTTC. The gene calls are TRBV7-3 and TRBJ2-1; 7 bases are a match to TRBD1. The V gene end was trimmed by 7 bases and the J gene end by 1 base; junction bases not matched to a gene: 4. This CDR3 contains 14 residues. Germline assignment: CDR1 SGHTA and CDR2 FQGTGA. The full variable domain, completed using reference TRBV7-3 and TRBJ2-1, is GAGVSQTPSNKVTEKGKYVELRCDPISGHTALYWYRQSLGQGPEFLIYFQGTGAADDSGLPNDRFFAVRPEGSVSTLKIQRTERGDSAVYLCASTRDSSYNEQFFGPGTRLTVL.

The chain has TRBV21-1 and TRBJ1-2. TRBV21-1 is marked as a pseudogene. The CDR3 spans 18 residues. The CDR3: CASSNGKGGTPANYGYTF. CDR3 nucleotide sequence: TGTGCCAGCAGCAACGGTAAAGGCGGGACCCCGGCTAACTATGGCTACACCTTC.

This clone was seen just once. V is TRBV6-6 and J is TRBJ1-5, with TRBD1 identical over 8 bases. Trimming at V came to 0 bases and at J to 3 bases, leaving 4 bases not matched to a gene. The CDR3 loop spans 16 amino acids. CDR1 is MNHNY and CDR2 is SVGAGI in the germline V gene (reference sequence). The CDR3 loop reads CASSYSKGQANQPQHF. The DNA for the CDR3 is TGTGCCAGCAGTTACTCGAAGGGACAGGCCAATCAGCCCCAGCATTTT.

This clone was detected only once. The chain employs TRBV11-2 and TRBJ1-4; 8 nucleotides align to TRBD1. The V gene's germline CDR1 is SGHAT and CDR2 FQNNGV. With V trimmed by 5 bases and J by 7 bases, 9 bases remained unmatched. This CDR3 region has 15 residues. Written as DNA, the CDR3 is TGTGCCAGCAGCACGCCCGGGACAGGCCTTGAAAAACTGTTTTTT. Its translation is CASSTPGTGLEKLFF.

The chain recombines TRBV27 with TRBJ2-1; perhaps TRBD1 as D (6 bases). The CDR3 is 16 amino acids. Germline V lookup: CDR1 MNHEY, CDR2 SMNVEV (reference sequence). The ends were cut back, 1 base at V and 7 bases at J, with 17 bases in the middle. CDR3 protein: CASSLWGTGQGNEQFF. The CDR3 region has the DNA TGTGCCAGCAGTTTATGGGGAACAGGGCAGGGGAATGAGCAGTTCTTC.

This sequence joins TRBV7-9 and TRBJ2-3, with a weak D call TRBD1 (6 bases). CDR1 is SEHNR, CDR2 FQNEAQ, per germline (reference sequence). The CDR3 spans 16 residues. Trimming pared 4 bases from V and 6 bases from J, leaving 20 bases between. CDR3 protein: CASSSVPGVTGDTQYF. The DNA of the CDR3 is TGTGCCAGCAGCTCCGTTCCAGGGGTCACCGGGGATACGCAGTATTTT.

The rearrangement joins TRBV7-2 to TRBJ1-6; D unresolved. V lost 4 bases and J lost 4, with 5 bases in between. Germline V gene lookup returns CDR1 SGHTA and CDR2 FQGNSA. This CDR3 region has 13 residues. The CDR3 sequence is CASSSQYNSPLHF. Written as DNA, the CDR3 is TGTGCCAGCAGCTCCCAATATAATTCACCCCTCCACTTT. Variable domain in full (rest from reference TRBV7-2 and TRBJ1-6): GAGVSQSPSNKVTEKGKDVELRCDPISGHTALYWYRQSLGQGLEFLIYFQGNSAPDKSGLPSDRFSAERTGGSVSTLTIQRTQQEDSAVYLCASSSQYNSPLHFGNGTRLTVT.

CDR3 sequence: CASSRGETDTQYF. In DNA, the CDR3 is TGTGCCAGCTCCCGCGGGGAGACAGATACGCAGTATTTT. The rearrangement links TRBV27 to TRBJ2-3; weak D call: TRBD2 (6 bases). The CDR3 is 13 residues long. Germline V gives CDR1 MNHEY, CDR2 SMNVEV (reference sequence). The ends were cut back, 8 bases at V and 3 bases at J, with 12 bases in the middle.

This clone was counted between two and nine times. The chain joins TRBV18 to TRBJ1-2; 10 positions match TRBD1. CDR3 size: 15 residues. Per the germline V gene, CDR1 is KGHSH and CDR2 is LQKENI. The V and J ends lost 4 bases and 7 bases, in that order; junction bases with no gene match: 9. In DNA form, the CDR3 reads TGTGCCAGCTCACAATCCGGGACAGGGGACTTTGGCTACACCTTC. Its translation is CASSQSGTGDFGYTF.

V and J are TRBV30 and TRBJ1-6; weak D call: TRBD1 (5 bases). Trimming left V 2 bases short and J 10 bases short, with 9 bases between. The CDR3 has 12 residues. Germline V CDR1 and CDR2: GTSNPN, SVGIG (reference sequence). CDR3 in DNA: TGTGCCTGGAGTCCAGGGAACTCACCCCTCCACTTT. Translated: CAWSPGNSPLHF.

The V gene is TRBV6-1, the J gene TRBJ1-5, with a weak D call TRBD1 (5 bases). This CDR3 contains 18 residues. Germline assignment: CDR1 MNHNS and CDR2 SASEGT. V was pared by 4 bases and J by 1 base, with 20 bases between. The CDR3 DNA reads TGTGCCAGCAGTGTTCTCAGGGTACCATATATGAGCAATCAGCCCCAGCATTTT. Amino acid sequence: CASSVLRVPYMSNQPQHF.

The V and J genes are TRBV5-4 and TRBJ1-2; 8 positions agree with TRBD1. The CDR3 loop spans 15 amino acids. The ends lost 4 bases at V and 4 bases at J; junction bases unmatched: 9. The V gene's germline CDR1 is SGHNT and CDR2 YYREEE (reference sequence). CDR3 sequence: CASSQGQEKSYGYTF. Written as DNA, the CDR3 is TGTGCCAGCAGCCAGGGACAGGAAAAAAGCTATGGCTACACCTTC.

The J gene is TRBJ2-1, the V gene TRBV11-2, with no clear D. Trimming removed 3 bases from V and 9 bases from J, with 9 bases in between. This CDR3 is built from 12 residues. Germline loops: CDR1 SGHAT, CDR2 FQNNGV. The CDR3 region is CASSLETPEQFF. As DNA, the CDR3 is TGTGCCAGCAGCTTGGAGACGCCTGAGCAGTTCTTC.

This chain connects TRBV2 to TRBJ1-3, with TRBD1 identical over 8 bases. Germline V gene data show CDR1 as SNHLY and CDR2 as FYNNEI. This CDR3 comprises 19 residues. The V and J ends lost 2 bases and 0 bases, in that order; junction bases with no gene match: 12. The chain's CDR3 is CASSEYLLWGQASGNTIYF. In DNA form, the CDR3 reads TGTGCCAGCAGTGAATACCTTCTCTGGGGACAGGCCTCTGGAAACACCATATATTTT.

CDR3 in amino acids: CASSGAQGGTGNTIYF. Written as DNA, the CDR3 is TGCGCCAGCAGTGGGGCACAGGGGGGTACGGGAAACACCATATATTTT. The chain carries TRBV10-2 and TRBJ1-3, with 8 bases fitting TRBD1. The V and J ends lost 4 bases and 4 bases, in that order; junction bases with no gene match: 9. CDR1 is WSHSY and CDR2 is SAAADI in the germline V gene. CDR3 length: 16 amino acids.

The V call is TRBV5-1, the J call TRBJ2-7; D remains unclear. The CDR3 spans 11 residues. Per the germline V gene, CDR1 is SGHRS and CDR2 is YFSETQ. Trimming pared 4 bases from V and 0 bases from J, leaving 2 bases between. The CDR3 DNA reads as TGCGCCAGCAGCCGCTCCTACGAGCAGTACTTC. As protein: CASSRSYEQYF.